This T cell receptor (beta chain) was profiled in a study of T cell responses to AZD1222 COVID-19 vaccine. The CDR3 totals 17 residues. Between the trimmed V and J ends, which lost 7 bases and 4 bases, there was a span of 25 bases. Germline values: CDR1 LNHDA, CDR2 SQIVND (reference sequence). Study findings and constraints: A reported finding is that nearly half of spike-specific TCRs target unmutated variant regions.

Concerning this clone itself: Its antigen is not identified.

Produced via immunoSEQ multiplex PCR; TCRdb's table is partial and in-frame only. The sample holds about 140,000 clones, approximately 95% seen once. The receptor was derived from an adult in good health. The sequences come from peripheral blood, collected on day 0 of MenACWY control vaccination. V and J are TRBV19 and TRBJ1-1, with D perhaps matching TRBD1 (6 bases). The DNA for the CDR3 is TGTGCCAGTACCCCCCTCAGGGGCAGTGGAGTTGGCACTGAAGCTTTCTTT. The encoded protein is CASTPLRGSGVGTEAFF.